This TCR beta chain appears in the sequencing data of a study of T cell changes during pregnancy in multiple sclerosis. The table came from immunoSEQ multiplex PCR; TCRdb's copy has only in-frame clones and leaves some out. The data show some 49,000 clones, around 95% seen once. The CDR3 runs 15 residues. The V gene's germline CDR1 is MNHNS and CDR2 SASEGT. Trimming removed 1 base from V and 0 bases from J; junction bases left unmatched: 1. The chain carries TRBV6-1 and TRBJ2-3; TRBD1 matches 7 bases. The sample here was CD8+ T cells from peripheral blood mononuclear cells, taken in the first trimester of pregnancy. The receptor's source is a female donor with multiple sclerosis, enrolled in a pregnancy study. The CDR3 region is CASSEGQGSTDTQYF. As DNA, the CDR3 is TGTGCCAGCAGTGAAGGACAGGGAAGCACAGATACGCAGTATTTT.